This T cell receptor beta chain was identified during a study of blood T cell repertoires in COVID-19. The assay was immunoSEQ multiplex PCR, and TCRdb's table has in-frame clones only and misses some. Of approximately 200,000 clones in the sample, 75% to 90% are singletons; the top ten hold approximately 2.1%. Participants spanned ages about 18 to 100 years and resided in over 20 US areas. Material for sequencing was PBMCs or T cells enriched from blood (not recorded which). The sequence was collected from a woman younger than 45 who had recovered from COVID-19.

The CDR3: CSVGGRSDEQYF. CDR3 coding DNA: TGCAGCGTTGGCGGGAGATCGGACGAGCAGTACTTC. The V gene is TRBV29-1, the J gene TRBJ2-7, with 7 bases lining up with TRBD2. The CDR3 consists of 12 residues. After removal of 4 bases from V and 5 bases from J, the junction contained 5 bases not matched to a gene. In germline, CDR1 is SQVTM, CDR2 ANQGSEA.